One T cell receptor beta chain is described in this entry. The antigen it recognizes is unknown. Per-base quality was not reported, and no clone a single base away is much larger than it. These data come from a study of T cell responses to AZD1222 COVID-19 vaccine (TCRdb year 2021). Broadly, across the study: AZD1222 recipients with second doses at about 4 weeks or about 12 weeks were pooled, because spike-specific TCR depth and breadth did not differ between schedules. A total of 233 trial participants underwent TCR sequencing, of whom more than 200 had received two doses of AZD1222 and 26 had received two doses of the MenACWY control vaccine. Trial participants were enrolled by age into subgroups of 18-55, 56-69 and 70-plus years, and 148, 28 and 57 TCR-sequenced participants, respectively, were included in these subgroups. Results the study describes overall, beyond this receptor: The 56-69-year group was small, and its depth increase did not reach significance, likely because of low power. Conclusions about previously exposed vaccinees were limited because only five to seven AZD1222 recipients were SARS-CoV-2 seropositive at baseline. After two AZD1222 doses, both the breadth and the depth of spike-specific TCRs were significantly higher than at day 0 and than in MenACWY recipients. No day 14 peak-response samples were available, so repertoires were characterized only after the peak T cell response. Nearly half of unique spike-specific TCRs reportedly recognized epitopes outside regions mutated in the B.1.351 and B.1.1.7 variants. Vaccine-associated CD4 TCRs spanned the whole spike protein, with dominant responses in regions 160-218 and 743-854. Most participants were white British and females outnumbered males, and the authors suggested that clonal diversity may have been underestimated.

The time point label, as the study defines it: baseline before first vaccination. Vaccinee samples came from UK trials COV001 and COV002, including a single-blind randomized controlled phase 2/3 trial of AZD1222 (ChAdOx1 nCoV-19) in healthy adults. For TCRbeta chain sequencing, PBMC samples were collected from trial participants at day 0 and at day 28 after the second dose. The CDR3 regions of human TCRbeta chains were analyzed by immunosequencing. On the authors' methods: Repertoire TCRs were checked for matches against a reference library of SARS-CoV-2-specific TCRs that had been generated using the MIRA antigen-specificity platform. Breadth was defined as the fraction of unique TCRs that were SARS-CoV-2-associated. Depth was defined as the fraction of total T cells that were SARS-CoV-2-associated. Using the MIRA data, each spike-specific TCR was mapped to the spike region that the TCR reacts to and placed in a CD4 or CD8 class. Log10-transformed breadth and depth values were compared by one-way ANOVA with Sidak's multiple comparisons tests. This is the immuneACCESS table as TCRdb keeps it, with only in-frame sequences that have V and J called. A part of the clones is gone; compared with another copy, unresolved V genes explain less than half, and the rest is unexplained. The V and J calls and clone size were taken over from that table, and D and trimming were inferred from the DNA. The sample data list 150,000 to 200,000 clones, and 80% to 95% of these were observed just once. The ten largest clonotypes hold about 10% of the sample.

The junction shows trimming of 3 bases on V and 4 bases on J, plus 7 bases between the germline ends. Its CDR3 holds 13 amino acids, cysteine through phenylalanine. Of the read, only the CDR3 DNA is kept; its 39 bases are in frame from base 1. The source is an adult in good health. The rearrangement joined TRBV12-3 or TRBV12-4 to TRBJ1-5, and the D gene may be TRBD1, 5 bases matching. This material consisted of peripheral blood, taken on day 0 of AZD1222 vaccination. The DNA is TGTGCCAGCAGTTTGACAGCTAATCAGCCCCAGCATTTT. Its translation is CASSLTANQPQHF.